This T cell receptor beta chain was sequenced for a study of T cell responses to AZD1222 COVID-19 vaccine. V trimming: 5 bases; J trimming: 4 bases; junction bases outside the gene matches: 4. In germline, CDR1 is SGHTA, CDR2 FQGNSA. The CDR3 length is 14 residues. Profiled with immunoSEQ multiplex PCR; TCRdb holds only in-frame clones, not every one. Of 140,000 or so clones listed, roughly nine tenths were seen once; the top ten hold 7.5% to 8%. The rearrangement uses TRBV7-2 and TRBJ1-2, with 10 nucleotides matching TRBD1. The sequence derives from an adult who received the MenACWY meningococcal vaccine as a control. The sample consisted of peripheral blood, taken 28 days after the second dose of the MenACWY control vaccine. CDR3 residues: CASSLTGGLYGYTF. CDR3 DNA: TGTGCCAGCAGCCTGACAGGGGGCCTCTATGGCTACACCTTC.